This TCR beta chain was found in a study of cytomegalovirus exposure and HLA in healthy donors. Study outcomes and limitations: An Asian-associated ancestry cluster reportedly showed fewer N-insertions than the roughly 670-donor mean in a later analysis. The authors assumed roughly uniform sequencing depth across donors for presence/absence analyses.

13 Jbeta primers and 60 Vbeta primers were used for the PCR. Per the study methods: In a later analysis, the count reached about 82 million unique TCR beta chains, with about 9.9 million shared. TCRdb's copy holds only in-frame clones and misses some; the assay was immunoSEQ multiplex PCR. V, J and clone size are those of that table, while D and trimming were read from the DNA. Among about 170,000 clones listed, about 88% were seen once. This clone was observed a few times. What it binds is unknown. Germline V gives CDR1 SGHVS, CDR2 FNYEAQ. V gave up 4 bases and J gave up 0 bases; unmatched junction bases: 6. This CDR3 has 16 amino acids.

The J gene is TRBJ2-5, the V gene TRBV7-6; 9 bases are shared with TRBD1. Sequenced sample: PBMCs. The receptor was derived from a young man in good health and CMV-seropositive. This CDR3 is CASSYNRGQNQETQYF. CDR3 in DNA: TGTGCCAGCAGCTACAACAGGGGGCAGAACCAAGAGACCCAGTACTTC.